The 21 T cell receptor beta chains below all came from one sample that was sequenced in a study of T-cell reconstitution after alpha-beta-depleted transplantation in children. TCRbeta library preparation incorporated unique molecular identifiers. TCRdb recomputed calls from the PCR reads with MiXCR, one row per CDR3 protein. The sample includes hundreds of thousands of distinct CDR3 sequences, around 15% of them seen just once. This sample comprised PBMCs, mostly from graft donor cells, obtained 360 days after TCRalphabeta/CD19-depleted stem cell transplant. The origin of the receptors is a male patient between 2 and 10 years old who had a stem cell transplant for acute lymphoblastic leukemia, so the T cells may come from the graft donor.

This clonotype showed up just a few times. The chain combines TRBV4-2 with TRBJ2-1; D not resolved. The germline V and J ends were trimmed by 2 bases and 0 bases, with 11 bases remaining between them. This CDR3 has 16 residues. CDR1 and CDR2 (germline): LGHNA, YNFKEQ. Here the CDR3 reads CASSQFYLPSYNEQFF. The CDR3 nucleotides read TGTGCCAGCAGCCAATTTTACTTGCCCTCCTACAATGAGCAGTTCTTC.

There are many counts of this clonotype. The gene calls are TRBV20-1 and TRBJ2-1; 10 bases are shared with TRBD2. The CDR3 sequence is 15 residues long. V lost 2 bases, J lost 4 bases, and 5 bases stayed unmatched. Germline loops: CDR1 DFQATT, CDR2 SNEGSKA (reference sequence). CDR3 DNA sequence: TGCAGTGCTAGAAGAGCGGGAGGGACTTACAATGAGCAGTTCTTC. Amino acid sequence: CSARRAGGTYNEQFF.

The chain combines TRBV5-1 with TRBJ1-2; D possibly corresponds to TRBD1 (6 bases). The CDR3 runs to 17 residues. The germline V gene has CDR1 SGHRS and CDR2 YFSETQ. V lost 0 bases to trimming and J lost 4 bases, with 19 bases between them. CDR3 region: CASSLAGLPGHSYGYTF. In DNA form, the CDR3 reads TGCGCCAGCAGCTTGGCCGGCCTGCCGGGACACTCCTATGGCTACACCTTC.

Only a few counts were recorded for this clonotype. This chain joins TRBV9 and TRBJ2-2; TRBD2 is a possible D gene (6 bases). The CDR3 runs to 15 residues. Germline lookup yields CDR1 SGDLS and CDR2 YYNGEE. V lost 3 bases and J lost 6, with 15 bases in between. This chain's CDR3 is CASSESPTGAGELFF. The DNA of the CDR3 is TGTGCCAGCAGCGAGAGCCCCACGGGGGCCGGGGAGCTGTTTTTT.

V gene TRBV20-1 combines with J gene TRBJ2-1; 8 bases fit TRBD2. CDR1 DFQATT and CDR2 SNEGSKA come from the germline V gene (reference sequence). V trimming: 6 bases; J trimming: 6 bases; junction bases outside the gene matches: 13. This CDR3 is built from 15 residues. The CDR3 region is CSAIQAGVRANEQFF. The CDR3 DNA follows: TGCAGTGCCATACAAGCGGGAGTGAGGGCCAATGAGCAGTTCTTC.

The CDR3 coding sequence is TGTGCCAGCAGCGTAGACCCCCGGGGTCGGGGCAATGAGCAGTTCTTC. Residues: CASSVDPRGRGNEQFF. V usage is TRBV9 and J usage is TRBJ2-1; perhaps TRBD2 as D (5 bases). Germline lookup yields CDR1 SGDLS and CDR2 YYNGEE. The length of the CDR3 is 16 residues. V lost 0 bases and J 6 bases, leaving 16 bases between the germline ends.

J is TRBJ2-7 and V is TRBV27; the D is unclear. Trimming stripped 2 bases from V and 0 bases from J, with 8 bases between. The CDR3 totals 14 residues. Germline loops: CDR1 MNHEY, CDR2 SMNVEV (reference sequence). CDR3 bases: TGTGCCAGCAGTTTAACTTACTCCTCCTACGAGCAGTACTTC. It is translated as CASSLTYSSYEQYF.

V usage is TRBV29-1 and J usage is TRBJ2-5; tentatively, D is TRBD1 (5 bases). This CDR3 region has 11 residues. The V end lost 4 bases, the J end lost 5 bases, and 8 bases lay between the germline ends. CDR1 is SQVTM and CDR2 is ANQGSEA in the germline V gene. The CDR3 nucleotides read TGCAGCGTTGGGGCAGGGGAGACCCAGTACTTC. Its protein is CSVGAGETQYF.

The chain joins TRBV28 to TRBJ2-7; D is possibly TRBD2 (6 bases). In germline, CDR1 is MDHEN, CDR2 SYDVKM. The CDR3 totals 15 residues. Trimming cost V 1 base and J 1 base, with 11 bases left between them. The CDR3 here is CASSLLASASYEQYF. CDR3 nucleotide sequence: TGTGCCAGCAGTTTATTGGCTAGCGCGTCCTACGAGCAGTACTTC.

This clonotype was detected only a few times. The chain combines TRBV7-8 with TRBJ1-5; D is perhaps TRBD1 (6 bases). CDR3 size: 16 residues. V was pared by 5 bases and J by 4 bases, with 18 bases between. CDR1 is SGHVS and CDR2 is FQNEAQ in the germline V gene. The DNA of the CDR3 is TGTGCCAGCAGCCCTAGTAGGGGGGACGGGAATCAGCCCCAGCATTTT. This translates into CASSPSRGDGNQPQHF.

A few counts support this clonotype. The CDR3 spells CASSQDLAGGPIEQYF. CDR3 nucleotide sequence: TGTGCCAGCAGCCAAGATCTGGCGGGAGGGCCGATCGAGCAGTACTTC. The chain is built from TRBV3-1 and TRBJ2-7; 9 bases match TRBD2. The CDR3 extends over 16 amino acids. Germline CDR1 LGHDT, CDR2 YNNKEL (reference sequence). Trimming removed 0 bases from V and 6 bases from J; junction bases left unmatched: 9.

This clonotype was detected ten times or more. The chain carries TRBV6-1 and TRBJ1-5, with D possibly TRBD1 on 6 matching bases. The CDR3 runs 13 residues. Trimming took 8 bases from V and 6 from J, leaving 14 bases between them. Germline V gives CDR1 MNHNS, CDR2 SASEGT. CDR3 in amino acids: CASSWGPGQPQHF. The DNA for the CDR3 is TGTGCCAGCTCATGGGGGCCCGGTCAGCCCCAGCATTTT.

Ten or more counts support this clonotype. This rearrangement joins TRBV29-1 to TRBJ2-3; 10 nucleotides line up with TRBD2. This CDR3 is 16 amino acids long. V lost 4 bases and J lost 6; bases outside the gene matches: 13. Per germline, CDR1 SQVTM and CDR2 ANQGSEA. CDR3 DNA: TGCAGCGTTGGGGGGACTAGCGTCGGTGTTTTTGATACGCAGTATTTT. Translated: CSVGGTSVGVFDTQYF.

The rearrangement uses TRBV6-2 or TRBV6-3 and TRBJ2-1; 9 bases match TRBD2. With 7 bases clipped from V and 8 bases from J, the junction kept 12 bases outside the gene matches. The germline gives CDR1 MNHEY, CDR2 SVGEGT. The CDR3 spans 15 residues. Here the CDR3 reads CASTPIAGVVHEQFF. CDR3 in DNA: TGTGCCAGCACCCCTATAGCGGGAGTTGTCCATGAGCAGTTCTTC.

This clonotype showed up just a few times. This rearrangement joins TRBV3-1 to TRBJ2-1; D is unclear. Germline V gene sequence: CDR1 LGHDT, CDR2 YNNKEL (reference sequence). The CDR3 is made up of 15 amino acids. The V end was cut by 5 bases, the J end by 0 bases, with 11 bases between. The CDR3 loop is CASSVAWSSYNEQFF. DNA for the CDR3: TGTGCCAGCAGCGTAGCCTGGAGCTCCTACAATGAGCAGTTCTTC.

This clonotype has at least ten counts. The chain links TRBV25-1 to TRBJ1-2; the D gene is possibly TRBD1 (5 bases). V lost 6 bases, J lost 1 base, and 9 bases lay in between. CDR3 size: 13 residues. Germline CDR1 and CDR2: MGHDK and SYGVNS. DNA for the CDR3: TGTGCCAGCAGCCTAGGGGTTAACTATGGCTACACCTTC. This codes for CASSLGVNYGYTF.

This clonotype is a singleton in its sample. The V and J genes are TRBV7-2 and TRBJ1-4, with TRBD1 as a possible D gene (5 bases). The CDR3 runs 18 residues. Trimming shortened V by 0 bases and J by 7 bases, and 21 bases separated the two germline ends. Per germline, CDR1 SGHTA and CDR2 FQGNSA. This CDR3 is CASSLAPTGFLTGEKLFF. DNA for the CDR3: TGTGCCAGCAGCTTAGCGCCAACAGGTTTTTTGACTGGTGAAAAACTGTTTTTT.

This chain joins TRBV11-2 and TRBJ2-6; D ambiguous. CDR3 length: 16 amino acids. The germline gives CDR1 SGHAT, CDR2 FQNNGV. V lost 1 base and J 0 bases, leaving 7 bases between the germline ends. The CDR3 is CASSLAPISGANVLTF. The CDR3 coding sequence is TGTGCCAGCAGCTTAGCCCCAATCTCTGGGGCCAACGTCCTGACTTTC.

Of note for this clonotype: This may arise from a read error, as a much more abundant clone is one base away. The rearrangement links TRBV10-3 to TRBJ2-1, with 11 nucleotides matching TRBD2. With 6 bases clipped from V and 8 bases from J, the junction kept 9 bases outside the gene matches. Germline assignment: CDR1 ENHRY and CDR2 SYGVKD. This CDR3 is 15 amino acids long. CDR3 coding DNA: TGTGCCATCAGATCGGGACTAGCGGTGGGCGATGAGCAGTTCTTC. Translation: CAIRSGLAVGDEQFF.

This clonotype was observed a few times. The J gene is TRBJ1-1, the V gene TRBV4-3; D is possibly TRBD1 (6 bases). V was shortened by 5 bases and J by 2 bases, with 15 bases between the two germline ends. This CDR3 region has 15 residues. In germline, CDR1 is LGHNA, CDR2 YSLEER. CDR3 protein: CASSAEGGRNTEAFF. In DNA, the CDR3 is TGCGCCAGCAGCGCAGAAGGGGGTCGAAACACTGAAGCTTTCTTT.

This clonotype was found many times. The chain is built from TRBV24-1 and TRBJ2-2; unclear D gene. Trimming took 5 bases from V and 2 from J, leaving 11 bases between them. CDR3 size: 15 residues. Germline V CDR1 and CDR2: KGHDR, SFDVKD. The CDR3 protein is CATSGLAFNTGELFF. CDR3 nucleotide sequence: TGTGCCACCAGTGGCTTAGCATTCAACACCGGGGAGCTGTTTTTT.